A single sample gave rise to the 13 T cell receptor beta chains below, sequenced in a study of regulatory T cells in long-lasting Graves disease. According to the study, TCR beta libraries were built with iRepertoire HTBI primers and CDR3-region Arm-PCR. TCRdb re-called the multiplex PCR reads with MiXCR, one entry per CDR3 protein. Found here are approximately 290,000 distinct CDR3 sequences, roughly 21% of them singletons; the top ten hold roughly three fifths. Time point meaning: persistent/refractory GD, antithyroid drugs over 5 years with positive TRAb. PBMCs provided the RNA from which the TCR library was made. Sequencing used peripheral blood mononuclear cells (PBMCs), obtained when the disease was refractory, from a patient treated with antithyroid drugs. Source of these receptors: a female donor with Graves disease.

This clonotype came up many times. The chain has TRBV3-1 and TRBJ2-5; D might be TRBD1 or TRBD2, each matching 6 bases. Germline lookup yields CDR1 LGHDT and CDR2 YNNKEL (reference sequence). Trimming removed 2 bases at V and 3 bases at J, with 10 bases between. This CDR3 is 14 amino acids long. CDR3 coding DNA: TGTGCCAGCAGCCAAACAAGGGGGGAAGAGACCCAGTACTTC. It encodes CASSQTRGEETQYF.

This clonotype was detected a few times. The chain recombines TRBV5-1 with TRBJ2-2, with D unclear. CDR1 SGHRS and CDR2 YFSETQ come from the germline V gene. Trimming shortened V by 5 bases and J by 5 bases, and 16 bases separated the two germline ends. The CDR3 runs 15 residues. This CDR3 is CASRRWQVGTGELFF. The CDR3 DNA sequence: TGCGCCAGCAGACGATGGCAAGTTGGGACCGGGGAGCTGTTTTTT.

This clonotype was seen a few times. This chain joins TRBV20-1 and TRBJ1-1; TRBD1 matches 8 bases. V lost 5 bases to trimming and J lost 6 bases; unmatched junction nucleotides: 5. Germline CDR1 and CDR2: DFQATT and SNEGSKA (reference sequence). The CDR3 consists of 12 residues. In DNA form, the CDR3 reads TGCAGTGCTCTAACACAGGGGGCTGAAGCTTTCTTT. It codes for CSALTQGAEAFF.

Details on this clonotype: Sequence at one end of the junction differs from germline and may be a read error. The chain links TRBV6-2 or TRBV6-3 to TRBJ2-7; perhaps TRBD1 as D (7 bases). The CDR3 has 15 residues. CDR1 and CDR2 (germline): MNHEY, SVGEGT. CDR3 coding DNA: TGTACCAGCAGTTACAAGCCAGGGGGGCTCTACGAGCAGTACTTC. Protein sequence: CTSSYKPGGLYEQYF.

This rearrangement joins TRBV10-3 to TRBJ2-2; D not certain. The V and J ends lost 7 bases and 0 bases respectively, with 15 bases between them. The germline gives CDR1 ENHRY, CDR2 SYGVKD. The CDR3 has 16 amino acids. The CDR3 region is CAITQKGHPNTGELFF. The CDR3 bases are TGTGCCATCACCCAGAAGGGTCACCCGAACACCGGGGAGCTGTTTTTT.

Regarding this clonotype: Being one base from a much bigger clone, this may be a read error. V is TRBV12-3 or TRBV12-4 and J is TRBJ1-5; no definite D call. The DNA end lines up better with TRBJ2-3; the J call may be wrong. This CDR3 has 13 residues. The CDR3 sequence is CASSLPGNQPQYF. The CDR3 DNA is TGTGCCAGCAGTTTACCTGGCAATCAGCCCCAGTATTTT.

The chain links TRBV7-2 to TRBJ2-7, with D possibly called TRBD1 or TRBD2 (5 bases each). Trimming pared 3 bases from V and 3 bases from J, leaving 18 bases between. This CDR3 has 16 amino acids. CDR1 and CDR2 from the germline V gene are SGHTA and FQGNSA. The CDR3 sequence: CASSFPSGQVGYEQYF. CDR3 bases: TGTGCCAGCAGCTTCCCCTCGGGGCAGGTTGGCTACGAGCAGTACTTC.

This clonotype was found many times. This sequence joins TRBV18 and TRBJ1-1; 7 nucleotides line up with TRBD1. The CDR3 consists of 13 residues. V lost 8 bases, J lost 1 base, and 4 bases stayed unmatched. Per the germline V gene, CDR1 is KGHSH and CDR2 is LQKENI. The DNA of the CDR3 is TGTGCCAGCAGTTGGACAGGGAACACTGAAGCTTTCTTT. Translation gives CASSWTGNTEAFF.

This chain links TRBV25-1 with TRBJ2-7; TRBD1 agrees at 10 bases. After removal of 4 bases from V and 2 bases from J, the junction contained 8 bases not matched to a gene. Germline V gene sequence: CDR1 MGHDK, CDR2 SYGVNS. The CDR3 totals 16 residues. CDR3 DNA: TGTGCCAGCAGTGTAGGTCGGGACAGGGGTACCTACGAGCAGTACTTC. Amino acids: CASSVGRDRGTYEQYF.

CDR3 DNA sequence: TGTGCCAGCAGTTCCCCACAAAACTATGGCTACACCTTC. As protein: CASSSPQNYGYTF. The chain combines TRBV12-3 or TRBV12-4 with TRBJ1-2; D gene ambiguous. The CDR3 has 13 residues. V was shortened by 4 bases and J by 2 bases, with 8 bases between the two germline ends.

The chain has TRBV5-1 and TRBJ2-7; 8 bases match TRBD2. V gave up 0 bases and J gave up 5 bases; unmatched junction bases: 7. The CDR3 totals 15 residues. Germline-derived CDR1 and CDR2 are SGHRS and YFSETQ. CDR3 in amino acids: CASSLDGAGVDEQYF. The DNA of the CDR3 is TGCGCCAGCAGCTTGGACGGAGCGGGAGTTGACGAGCAGTACTTC.

The gene calls are TRBV20-1 and TRBJ1-1; TRBD1 might be the D (6 bases). Looked up from germline, CDR1 is DFQATT and CDR2 is SNEGSKA (reference sequence). The CDR3 runs to 13 residues. V lost 6 bases and J 2 bases, leaving 13 bases between the germline ends. In DNA, the CDR3 is TGCAGTGCCCCAAGACAGGAAAACACTGAAGCTTTCTTT. This codes for CSAPRQENTEAFF.

CDR3 amino acids: CSVLRGTGNNEQYF. The DNA for the CDR3 is TGCAGTGTCCTCCGCGGGACAGGGAATAACGAGCAGTACTTC. J is TRBJ2-7 and V is TRBV20-1; 9 bases align to TRBD1. Trimming removed 7 bases from V and 5 bases from J; junction bases left unmatched: 12. CDR3 length: 14 residues. Germline V CDR1 and CDR2: DFQATT, SNEGSKA (reference sequence).